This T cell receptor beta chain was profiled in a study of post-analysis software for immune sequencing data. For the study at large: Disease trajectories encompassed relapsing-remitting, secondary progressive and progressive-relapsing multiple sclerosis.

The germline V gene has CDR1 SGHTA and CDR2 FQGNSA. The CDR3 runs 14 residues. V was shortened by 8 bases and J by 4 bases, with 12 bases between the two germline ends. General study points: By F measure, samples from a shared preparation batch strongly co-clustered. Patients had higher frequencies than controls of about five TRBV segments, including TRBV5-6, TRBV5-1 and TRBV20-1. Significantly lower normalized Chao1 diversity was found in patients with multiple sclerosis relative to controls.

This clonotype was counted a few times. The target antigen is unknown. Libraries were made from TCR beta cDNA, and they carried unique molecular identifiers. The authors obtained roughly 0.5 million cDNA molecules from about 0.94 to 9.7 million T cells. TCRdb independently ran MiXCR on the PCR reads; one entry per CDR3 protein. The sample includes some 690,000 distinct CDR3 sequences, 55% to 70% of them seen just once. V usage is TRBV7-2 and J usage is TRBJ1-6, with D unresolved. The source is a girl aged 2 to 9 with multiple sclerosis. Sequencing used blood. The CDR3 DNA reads TGTGCCAGCGCCCGGGTCTCATATAATTCACCCCTCCACTTT. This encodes CASARVSYNSPLHF.